The source of this TCR beta chain is a study of shared clonotypes between healthy human individuals. Findings and caveats of the study: Generally, estimated richness proved larger in naive subsets than it did in memory subsets.

Deep-level settings were used for running the assay. TCRdb's copy holds only in-frame clones and misses some; the assay was immunoSEQ multiplex PCR. The repertoire has roughly 1.5 million clones, 95% to 99% of them found once; the top ten carry roughly 0.45%. The donors, healthy adults who were HIV-negative, had experienced no recent acute infections or vaccinations. This clone was found once. Its antigen is not identified. The sequencing sample was made of naive CD4+ T cells sorted from blood. Subset indicated: CD45RA+ positively selected. The receptor comes from a man aged 30 to 39 in good health.

Here the CDR3 DNA reads TGTGCCAGCAGCCCCCGGAACAGGGTGGAGACCCAGTACTTC. It codes for CASSPRNRVETQYF. This chain joins TRBV7-2 and TRBJ2-5, with D perhaps TRBD1 (6 bases). This CDR3 spans 14 amino acids. The V gene lost 5 bases and the J gene lost 5 bases, with 15 bases spanning the gap. Germline assignment: CDR1 SGHTA and CDR2 FQGNSA.